Listed below are T cell receptor beta chains from one sample, sequenced in a study of glioma-infiltrating T cells after dendritic cell vaccination. The protocol was immunoSEQ multiplex PCR, while the TCRdb copy is restricted to in-frame clones and leaves out a portion. The table lists more than 30,000 clones, 90% to 95% of them singletons. The sequenced sample was blood, obtained before dendritic cell vaccination. These receptor sequences come from a human donor with glioblastoma. CDR3s include the opening cysteine and the closing phenylalanine or tryptophan. Each record gives: clone size, J gene, V gene, D gene, CDR3 protein, CDR3 DNA. The D gene is left open where the match is weak. Only some rows state a clone size, as once, few, many or a class for expanded clones.

.	TRBJ1-6	TRBV6-6	TRBD1	CASRSGQGNSPLHF	TGTGCCAGCAGAAGTGGACAGGGGAATTCACCCCTCCACTTT
.	TRBJ1-2	TRBV9	.	CASSVASTALNYGYTF	TGTGCCAGCAGCGTAGCGAGTACAGCCCTTAACTATGGCTACACCTTC
.	TRBJ1-6	TRBV5-4	TRBD1	CASSSTGGRSYNSPLHF	TGTGCCAGCAGCTCGACAGGGGGAAGGTCCTATAATTCACCCCTCCACTTT
.	TRBJ1-5	TRBV10-3	.	CAISESYGLVQSAQHF	TGTGCCATCAGTGAGTCTTACGGTCTAGTACAATCAGCCCAGCATTTT
.	TRBJ2-7	TRBV10-3	TRBD1	CAISRDREYEQYF	TGTGCCATCAGTCGGGACAGGGAGTACGAGCAGTACTTC
few	TRBJ1-6	TRBV4-1	.	CASSQVLRIDSPLHF	TGCGCCAGCAGCCAAGTCCTCAGGATTGATTCACCCCTCCACTTT
few	TRBJ2-5	TRBV19	.	CASSISLVTGETQYF	TGTGCCAGTAGTATCTCACTAGTCACCGGAGAGACCCAGTACTTC
.	TRBJ2-1	TRBV5-6	.	CASCFGSEVNEQFF	TGTGCCAGCTGCTTTGGTTCCGAGGTTAATGAGCAGTTCTTC
.	TRBJ1-6	TRBV5-4	.	CASSRVADNSPLHF	TGTGCCAGCAGCCGAGTGGCGGATAATTCACCCCTCCACTTT
.	TRBJ2-1	TRBV11-2	TRBD1	CASSLIETGTYNEQFF	TGTGCCAGCAGCTTAATTGAGACAGGGACCTACAATGAGCAGTTCTTC
.	TRBJ1-6	TRBV6-5	.	CASSEVSYNSPLHF	TGTGCCAGCAGTGAGGTCTCCTATAATTCACCCCTCCACTTT
.	TRBJ1-6	TRBV5-1	TRBD1	CASSSEGQGNSPLHF	TGCGCCAGCAGCTCGGAGGGACAGGGTAATTCACCCCTCCACTTT
.	TRBJ2-1	TRBV19	.	CASAWRSSSSYNEQFF	TGTGCCAGTGCATGGAGGAGTTCGAGCTCCTACAATGAGCAGTTCTTC
.	TRBJ2-1	TRBV10-3	TRBD1	CAITSSGQGEQFF	TGTGCCATCACCTCATCAGGACAGGGTGAGCAGTTCTTC
.	TRBJ2-5	TRBV6-1	TRBD2	CASIPAGGAWTQYF	TGTGCCAGCATTCCAGCGGGGGGCGCGTGGACCCAGTACTTC
.	TRBJ2-6	TRBV10-3	TRBD1	CAIRGQGDSGANVLTF	TGTGCCATCAGGGGACAGGGGGACTCTGGGGCCAACGTCCTGACTTTC
.	TRBJ1-1	TRBV5-5	TRBD1	CASSSPRGLFTEAFF	TGTGCCAGCAGCTCACCCAGGGGGCTCTTCACTGAAGCTTTCTTT
.	TRBJ1-1	TRBV27	.	CASSLSGGVTEAFF	TGTGCCAGCAGTTTATCGGGAGGCGTCACTGAAGCTTTCTTT
.	TRBJ2-1	TRBV5-1	TRBD2	CASRDQRGGNEQFF	TGCGCCAGCAGGGATCAGCGGGGGGGCAATGAGCAGTTCTTC
.	TRBJ1-2	TRBV5-1	.	CASSLAGYGYTF	TGCGCCAGCAGCTTGGCCGGGTATGGCTACACCTTC
.	TRBJ2-3	TRBV21-1	.	CAIMTGVEDTQYF	TGTGCCATCATGACAGGGGTTGAAGATACGCAGTATTTT
.	TRBJ2-1	TRBV4-2	TRBD2	CASSHSSGGAGYNEQFF	TGTGCCAGCAGCCATTCTAGCGGGGGGGCCGGGTACAATGAGCAGTTCTTC
few	TRBJ1-2	TRBV19	TRBD1	CASSIGRKGGGYTF	TGTGCCAGTAGTATAGGTCGGAAAGGGGGCGGCTACACCTTC
.	TRBJ2-7	TRBV2	.	CASSPQGSYEQYF	TGTGCCAGCAGTCCCCAGGGGTCCTACGAGCAGTACTTC
.	TRBJ2-7	TRBV18	TRBD1	CASSPGQGTYEQYF	TGTGCCAGCTCACCGGGACAGGGTACCTACGAGCAGTACTTC
.	TRBJ2-1	TRBV9	TRBD2	CASSVLTSGESYNEQFF	TGTGCCAGCAGCGTATTGACTAGCGGGGAGTCCTACAATGAGCAGTTCTTC
.	TRBJ2-1	TRBV19	.	CASSIKPSASSYNEQFF	TGTGCCAGTAGTATTAAGCCTAGCGCAAGCTCCTACAATGAGCAGTTCTTC
.	TRBJ1-5	TRBV5-1	.	CASSLTGPQPQHF	TGCGCCAGCAGCTTGACAGGACCACAGCCCCAGCATTTT
once	TRBJ1-1	TRBV5-1	.	CASSLRQGHTEAFF	TGCGCCAGCAGCTTGCGGCAGGGCCATACTGAAGCTTTCTTT
.	TRBJ2-3	TRBV7-9	.	CASSLLGDTQYF	TGTGCCAGCAGCCTCCTCGGAGATACGCAGTATTTT
.	TRBJ2-1	TRBV4-1	.	CASSHIRLPSYNEQFF	TGCGCCAGCAGTCACATCAGGCTTCCCTCCTACAATGAGCAGTTCTTC
.	TRBJ2-3	TRBV2	TRBD2	CASKRVSGGQDTQYF	TGTGCCAGCAAGCGGGTTAGCGGGGGTCAAGATACGCAGTATTTT
.	TRBJ1-1	TRBV5-5	TRBD1	CASSPIQSTGGSTEAFF	TGTGCCAGCAGCCCGATCCAGTCGACAGGGGGTTCAACTGAAGCTTTCTTT
.	TRBJ2-1	TRBV5-1	.	CASSGGPGGANNEQFF	TGCGCCAGCAGCGGCGGACCCGGAGGAGCTAACAATGAGCAGTTCTTC
.	TRBJ2-7	TRBV6-5	.	CASRPRQAYEQYF	TGTGCCAGCAGGCCTCGACAGGCATACGAGCAGTACTTC
few	TRBJ2-5	TRBV19	TRBD1	CASSTGGGETQYF	TGTGCCAGTAGTACAGGGGGTGGCGAGACCCAGTACTTC
.	TRBJ1-2	TRBV6-5	TRBD1	CASSYTDRDYGYTF	TGTGCCAGCAGTTACACAGACAGGGACTATGGCTACACCTTC
.	TRBJ2-3	TRBV7-9	TRBD2	CASSLLSGLATDTQYF	TGTGCCAGCAGCTTACTCAGTGGACTAGCTACAGATACGCAGTATTTT
.	TRBJ2-7	TRBV19	TRBD1	CASRGQGALYEQYF	TGTGCCAGTAGAGGGCAGGGGGCTTTGTACGAGCAGTACTTC
.	TRBJ2-3	TRBV5-4	TRBD2	CASSSPSGGSQDTQYF	TGTGCCAGCAGCTCACCTAGCGGGGGGTCCCAAGATACGCAGTATTTT
.	TRBJ2-7	TRBV6-5	TRBD2	CASSSGTSGFYEQYF	TGTGCCAGCAGTTCCGGGACTAGCGGTTTCTACGAGCAGTACTTC
.	TRBJ2-5	TRBV12-5	.	CASGLSNREETQYF	TGTGCTAGTGGTCTCAGCAACAGGGAAGAGACCCAGTACTTC
.	TRBJ2-1	TRBV29-1	.	CSVSGQNYNEQFF	TGCAGCGTTTCAGGACAGAACTACAATGAGCAGTTCTTC
.	TRBJ1-1	TRBV7-9	.	CASSLSRYAEAFF	TGTGCCAGCAGCTTAAGTCGGTACGCTGAAGCTTTCTTT
.	TRBJ2-7	TRBV7-6	TRBD1	CASSLGVDRAYEQYF	TGTGCCAGCAGCTTAGGGGTCGACAGGGCCTACGAGCAGTACTTC
once	TRBJ2-7	TRBV5-1	.	CASSGGGDSYEQYF	TGCGCCAGCAGCGGCGGGGGCGACTCCTACGAGCAGTACTTC
.	TRBJ2-1	TRBV4-1	.	CASSPAAGSSYNEQFF	TGCGCCAGCAGCCCGGCGGCTGGCAGCTCCTACAATGAGCAGTTCTTC
.	TRBJ2-5	TRBV7-2	.	CASSSGLPGETQYF	TGTGCCAGCAGCTCGGGACTCCCCGGCGAGACCCAGTACTTC
.	TRBJ1-2	TRBV5-5	.	CASSLDRFDGYTF	TGTGCCAGCAGCCTAGACAGGTTTGATGGCTACACCTTC